This T cell receptor beta chain was identified during a study of blood T cell repertoires in COVID-19 (TCRdb year 2020). General notes on the study: Samples covering the acute and convalescent phases of COVID-19 were provided by collaborators in the United States, Italy and Spain. The prospective study material was composed of cDNA or gDNA derived from T cells, B-cell-depleted T cells, or PBMCs. The dataset comprised deeply sampled blood TCRbeta repertoires from subjects exposed to, actively infected with, or recovered from COVID-19. The repertoires were released in a freely available public database intended as a resource for research on the immune response to SARS-CoV-2. The samples were drawn from the first 160 participants of the ongoing ImmuneRACE study and from 950 to 1,500 subjects provided by 6 global collaborators. A de-identified subject ID, COVID-19 status, age in years and sex were almost always included in the sample metadata. HLA class I and class II types, where available, came from metadata supplied by the sample provider rather than from assay-based typing.

To note about this clone: It lacks a known antigen. Base qualities were left out, and no much larger clone turns up one base away.

Findings and caveats that apply to the study as a whole: Clinical and demographic metadata were provided uncurated, with the amount varying by source and participant.

The collaborating institutions used their own protocols to collect whole blood in K2EDTA tubes. For TCRbeta analysis, collaborator samples were shipped as frozen whole blood, as isolated PBMCs, or as DNA extracted from either sample type. TCRbeta CDR3 regions were amplified from genomic DNA using the immunoSEQ Assay, a bias-controlled multiplex PCR. The authors' analysis ran thus. Nucleated cell counts per sample were estimated from amplification of reference gene primers within the assay. Sequence reads were collapsed and filtered to measure the absolute abundance of every unique TCRbeta CDR3 rearrangement. For each sample, productive Simpson clonality was calculated by taking the square root of Simpson's diversity index across productive rearrangements. TCRdb carries this immuneACCESS record with in-frame sequences only. Its versions omit some clonotypes, under half of them owing to an unresolved V gene in the studies checked, with the rest unexplained. From that table come the V and J calls and clone size; the DNA was used to work out D and trimming. The sample contains over 100,000 clones, approximately 81% of them found a single time. The ten largest clones represent roughly 9% of the sample.

Sequencing was carried out using peripheral blood. The TCR comes from a woman between 55 and 75 years old with active or convalescent COVID-19.

The bases are TGCGCCAGCAGCCGTGACAGCACTAACACTGAAGCTTTCTTT. Its amino acids are CASSRDSTNTEAFF. The chain links TRBV4-3 with TRBJ1-1; TRBD1 is a weak D gene call, 5 bases matching. The CDR3 runs 14 amino acids, cysteine and phenylalanine included. The sequence is cut down to CDR3 DNA, 42 bases in frame from base 1. The germline ends are 11 bases apart after V is trimmed by 4 bases and J by 2 bases. From a lookup of the germline V gene, CDR1 and CDR2 are LGHNA and YSLEER.